This T cell receptor beta chain was retrieved from a study of blood T cell repertoires in COVID-19. Study information: Italy, Spain and the United States were the sources of the convalescent and acute COVID-19 samples. Sample material is recorded as cDNA or gDNA derived from T cells, B-cell-depleted T cells, or PBMCs.

This CDR3 contains 15 residues. J gave up 2 bases and V 4 bases, and 6 bases lay outside the gene matches. The germline gives CDR1 SGDLS, CDR2 YYNGEE. In the original workflow: Amplification from reference gene primers served as the basis for estimated nucleated cell counts. Using immunoSEQ multiplex PCR, the repertoire was profiled, and TCRdb retains in-frame clones only, with some absent. For V, J and clone size, that table is used; D and trimming come from the DNA. The sample holds about 42,000 clones; around 90% are singletons and the top ten take approximately 3%. The receptor was isolated from a man in his fifties or sixties with active COVID-19. The chain couples TRBV9 to TRBJ2-3; 8 bases fit TRBD1. The sample was peripheral blood. Here the CDR3 DNA reads TGTGCCAGCAGCCCATGGACAGGGCCCACAGATACGCAGTATTTT. Translated: CASSPWTGPTDTQYF.